This paragraph reports one T cell receptor (beta chain). The antigen is unknown. This record comes from a study of PD-L1 blockade in urothelial cancer. Across the whole study: It was at 3 weeks (second dose) and 6 weeks after treatment start that blood was analyzed. Blood samples had a median of 141,255 T cells, 75,000 to 90,000 unique TCRs, and clonality roughly 0.088.

Time point meaning: pretreatment peripheral blood. Whole-study findings and limits: Durable benefit was linked to greater 3-week expansion of tumor-associated blood clones.

Generated by immunoSEQ multiplex PCR, the TCRdb table keeps only in-frame clones and is missing some. Of tens of thousands of clones in the sample, more than 75% were seen once. Sequences were derived from PBMCs, sampled around atezolizumab (anti-PD-L1) treatment. The receptor comes from a man in his sixties with urothelial cancer.

The DNA of the CDR3 is TGTGCCAGCAGTTTATACCAGGGTTCAGGCGGCTACACCTTC. It is translated as CASSLYQGSGGYTF. The chain has TRBV27 and TRBJ1-2, with D possibly TRBD1 on 5 matching bases. The V and J ends lost 1 base and 8 bases respectively, with 14 bases between them. This CDR3 has 14 amino acids. Germline CDR1 reads MNHEY; CDR2 reads SMNVEV (reference sequence).